One sample yielded the 26 T cell receptor beta chains listed below, sequenced in a study of blood T cell repertoires in COVID-19. Libraries were prepared by immunoSEQ multiplex PCR; TCRdb keeps only in-frame clonotypes and omits some of them. The table records approximately 130,000 clones, approximately 85% of them present only once. The source material was peripheral blood. The origin of the receptors is a human donor in a cohort sampled during active COVID-19.

This clone was seen just once. The rearrangement joins TRBV7-2 to TRBJ1-2, with 9 positions matching TRBD1. Germline CDR1 SGHTA, CDR2 FQGNSA. This CDR3 has 15 amino acids. Trimming cost V 4 bases and J 4 bases; bases outside gene matches: 7. The CDR3 sequence is CASSSRTGASYGYTF. The CDR3 bases are TGTGCCAGCAGCTCCCGGACAGGGGCGAGCTATGGCTACACCTTC.

The CDR3 nucleotides read TGTGCCAGTAGTTACTCTGGGGCCAACGTCCTGACTTTC. Protein: CASSYSGANVLTF. This chain uses TRBV19 with TRBJ2-6; D call uncertain. The germline V and J ends were trimmed by 5 bases and 0 bases, with 2 bases remaining between them. Germline V gives CDR1 LNHDA, CDR2 SQIVND (reference sequence). The CDR3 is 13 residues long.

The chain uses TRBV7-9 and TRBJ2-5; 8 positions match TRBD2. J lost 1 base, V lost 5 bases, and 3 bases had no gene match. Germline CDR1 is SEHNR and CDR2 is FQNEAQ (reference sequence). There are 14 residues in the CDR3. Here the CDR3 reads CASSPAGVQETQYF. CDR3 coding DNA: TGTGCCAGCAGCCCAGCGGGGGTCCAAGAGACCCAGTACTTC.

The J gene is TRBJ1-2, the V gene TRBV7-8; 8 positions match TRBD1. This CDR3 is built from 17 residues. Looked up from germline, CDR1 is SGHVS and CDR2 is FQNEAQ. Germline trimming cut 5 bases from V and 8 bases from J; bases unmatched to any gene: 19. For the CDR3, the DNA is TGTGCCAGCAGCCAGAGAATTCCGGGACAGGCCTTAGGGGGCTACACCTTC. This sequence encodes CASSQRIPGQALGGYTF.

The rearrangement links TRBV14 to TRBJ1-5, with D perhaps matching TRBD1 (5 bases). This CDR3 has 15 amino acids. Deletions cut 1 base from V and 0 bases from J, with 7 bases between. Germline V gene sequence: CDR1 SGHDN, CDR2 FVKESK. CDR3 in DNA: TGTGCCAGCAGCCAAGGGGGCAGTAGCAATCAGCCCCAGCATTTT. It yields the protein CASSQGGSSNQPQHF.

V usage is TRBV25-1 and J usage is TRBJ2-3, with TRBD1 matching 8 bases. Germline V gene sequence: CDR1 MGHDK, CDR2 SYGVNS. This CDR3 is built from 15 residues. With 3 bases clipped from V and 8 bases from J, the junction kept 10 bases outside the gene matches. The CDR3 DNA sequence: TGTGCCAGCAGTGACTACGGGCAGGGGGCTGGTACGCAGTATTTT. This codes for CASSDYGQGAGTQYF.

This chain uses TRBV6-5 with TRBJ2-1; the D is unclear. Germline V gene sequence: CDR1 MNHEY, CDR2 SVGAGI. This CDR3 comprises 14 residues. The germline V and J ends were trimmed by 5 bases and 1 base, with 9 bases remaining between them. The CDR3, as DNA: TGTGCCAGCAGTCTGTCTATTTCCTACAATGAGCAGTTCTTC. It translates to CASSLSISYNEQFF.

This clone occurred a few times. V and J are TRBV7-9 and TRBJ2-1; 11 nucleotides align to TRBD2. CDR3 length: 15 residues. V was clipped by 5 bases and J by 5 bases; unmatched bases: 5. Germline V lookup: CDR1 SEHNR, CDR2 FQNEAQ (reference sequence). CDR3 protein: CASSISGGANNEQFF. The CDR3 DNA reads TGTGCCAGCAGCATTAGCGGGGGGGCTAACAATGAGCAGTTCTTC.

The chain uses TRBV7-3 and TRBJ2-3; maybe TRBD1 (6 bases). Germline V gene sequence: CDR1 SGHTA, CDR2 FQGTGA. This CDR3 is built from 15 residues. Trimming took off 0 bases at V and 2 bases at J, with 9 bases between the two ends. The CDR3 sequence is CASSLTGHNTDTQYF. CDR3 nucleotides: TGTGCCAGCAGCTTAACGGGACACAACACAGATACGCAGTATTTT.

The genes are TRBV5-1 and TRBJ1-5; D is possibly TRBD1 (6 bases). The V gene's germline CDR1 is SGHRS and CDR2 YFSETQ. Trimming took 1 base from V and 1 from J, leaving 12 bases between them. The CDR3 totals 16 residues. The CDR3 protein is CASSLWGGGSNQPQHF. The CDR3 coding sequence is TGCGCCAGCAGCTTGTGGGGGGGCGGAAGCAATCAGCCCCAGCATTTT.

The J gene is TRBJ2-7, the V gene TRBV7-8, with 7 nucleotides matching TRBD2. Looked up from germline, CDR1 is SGHVS and CDR2 is FQNEAQ. The CDR3 length is 13 residues. V lost 1 base, J lost 5 bases, and 2 bases stayed unmatched. The CDR3 sequence: CASSLGLADEQYF. The CDR3 DNA sequence: TGTGCCAGCAGCTTAGGGCTAGCGGACGAGCAGTACTTC.

The chain combines TRBV18 with TRBJ1-4; D is uncertain. The V and J ends lost 2 bases and 11 bases respectively, with 18 bases between them. This CDR3 spans 15 amino acids. Germline values: CDR1 KGHSH, CDR2 LQKENI. The chain's CDR3 is CASSPGEGDRGKLFF. The CDR3 DNA follows: TGTGCCAGCTCACCAGGGGAGGGCGACCGAGGGAAACTGTTTTTT.

The J gene is TRBJ2-7, the V gene TRBV5-1; 10 bases fit TRBD1. With V trimmed by 4 bases and J by 2 bases, 6 bases remained unmatched. Germline values: CDR1 SGHRS, CDR2 YFSETQ. The CDR3 is 15 amino acids. This CDR3 reads CASSLGTGETYEQYF. For the CDR3, the DNA is TGCGCCAGCAGCCTAGGGACAGGGGAAACCTACGAGCAGTACTTC.

The chain joins TRBV7-9 to TRBJ2-5; 9 positions match TRBD2. Germline values: CDR1 SEHNR, CDR2 FQNEAQ (reference sequence). This CDR3 region has 18 residues. The junction had 9 bases not matched to a gene; V was cut back by 1 base and J by 0 bases. The CDR3 loop reads CASSLVSGGVGDQETQYF. The CDR3 nucleotides read TGTGCCAGCAGCTTAGTTAGCGGGGGCGTTGGAGACCAAGAGACCCAGTACTTC.

The chain combines TRBV4-2 with TRBJ2-1; 16 bases agree with TRBD2. Germline V gives CDR1 LGHNA, CDR2 YNFKEQ. Losses at the gene ends were 4 bases for V and 6 bases for J; bases not matched to a gene: 12. CDR3 length equals 19 residues. Written as DNA, the CDR3 is TGTGCCAGCAGCCCCTCCGGGACTAGCGGGGGGGGCTCTCCCAATGAGCAGTTCTTC. Residues: CASSPSGTSGGGSPNEQFF.

The chain employs TRBV28 and TRBJ2-2; 10 positions match TRBD2. The CDR3 length is 19 residues. Trimming took 1 base from V and 1 from J; bases not matched to a gene: 9. The germline V gene encodes CDR1 MDHEN and CDR2 SYDVKM. Written as DNA, the CDR3 is TGTGCCAGCAGTTTATATATAGGGGCTAGCGGGGGGAACACCGGGGAGCTGTTTTTT. It yields the protein CASSLYIGASGGNTGELFF.

V gene TRBV2 combines with J gene TRBJ1-2; possible D gene TRBD1, 6 bases. The CDR3 runs to 13 residues. V was trimmed by 4 bases and J by 2 bases, leaving 8 bases between them. The germline gives CDR1 SNHLY, CDR2 FYNNEI. CDR3 nucleotide sequence: TGTGCCAGCAGTGCCGACAGGAACTATGGCTACACCTTC. Its translation: CASSADRNYGYTF.

The chain employs TRBV5-1 and TRBJ2-1; 12 bases fit TRBD1. The CDR3 covers 15 residues. The V gene end was trimmed by 4 bases and the J gene end by 7 bases; junction bases not matched to a gene: 6. Germline CDR1 and CDR2: SGHRS and YFSETQ. Here the CDR3 reads CASSVGDRGLNEQFF. Here the CDR3 DNA reads TGCGCCAGCAGCGTTGGGGACAGGGGGCTTAATGAGCAGTTCTTC.

The J gene is TRBJ1-5, the V gene TRBV30; TRBD1 agrees at 7 bases. The CDR3 contains 14 residues. The germline V gene encodes CDR1 GTSNPN and CDR2 SVGIG (reference sequence). V lost 0 bases to trimming and J lost 3 bases; unmatched junction nucleotides: 2. CDR3 residues: CAWSVGTVNQPQHF. CDR3 nucleotides: TGTGCCTGGAGTGTAGGGACAGTCAATCAGCCCCAGCATTTT.

In its sample, this clone was seen once. The V gene is TRBV5-1, the J gene TRBJ2-5; weak D call: TRBD1 (6 bases). The CDR3 is 15 residues long. V was clipped by 5 bases and J by 5 bases, with 19 bases between them. In germline, CDR1 is SGHRS, CDR2 YFSETQ. The CDR3 DNA reads as TGCGCCAGCAGGCCAATTTCCCGCCAGGGGGAGACCCAGTACTTC. It encodes CASRPISRQGETQYF.

The rearrangement links TRBV7-9 to TRBJ1-1; 9 nucleotides line up with TRBD1. With V trimmed by 5 bases and J by 3 bases, 13 bases remained unmatched. The CDR3 covers 17 residues. Germline CDR1 reads SEHNR; CDR2 reads FQNEAQ (reference sequence). CDR3 residues: CASSHTGGANSYTEAFF. In nucleotides, the CDR3 is TGTGCCAGCAGCCACACAGGGGGCGCGAATTCTTACACTGAAGCTTTCTTT.

The chain couples TRBV6-1 to TRBJ1-2; D is uncertain. The CDR3 runs to 12 residues. V gave up 0 bases and J gave up 12 bases, with 11 bases separating them. Germline CDR1 reads MNHNS; CDR2 reads SASEGT. In nucleotides, the CDR3 is TGTGCCAGCAGTGAAGCGCACGGCCGGGACACCTTC. This encodes CASSEAHGRDTF.

The chain uses TRBV20-1 and TRBJ2-7; TRBD1 agrees at 7 bases. Germline lookup yields CDR1 DFQATT and CDR2 SNEGSKA (reference sequence). V trimming: 3 bases; J trimming: 2 bases; junction bases outside the gene matches: 7. The CDR3 extends over 14 amino acids. This chain's CDR3 is CSASDRAHPYEQYF. In DNA form, the CDR3 reads TGCAGTGCTAGTGACAGGGCCCATCCCTACGAGCAGTACTTC.

The chain uses TRBV7-4 and TRBJ2-1, with D unresolved. CDR3 size: 9 residues. Trimming removed 7 bases from V and 13 bases from J, with 8 bases in between. The germline CDR1 and CDR2 sequences are SGHVT and SQSDAQ. The CDR3 here is CASNDCQFF. Here the CDR3 DNA reads TGTGCCAGCAACGACTGTCAGTTCTTC.

This clone has more than one count but fewer than ten. V usage is TRBV29-1 and J usage is TRBJ1-1, with D maybe TRBD1 (6 bases). This CDR3 contains 12 residues. The germline V and J ends were trimmed by 6 bases and 6 bases, with 14 bases remaining between them. Per germline, CDR1 SQVTM and CDR2 ANQGSEA. This CDR3 is CSVGTPVAEAFF. CDR3 nucleotides: TGCAGCGTGGGGACACCAGTGGCTGAAGCTTTCTTT. The entire variable domain, with the rest obtained from reference TRBV29-1 and TRBJ1-1, is as follows: SAVISQKPSRDICQRGTSLTIQCQVDSQVTMMFWYRQQPGQSLTLIATANQGSEATYESGFVIDKFPISRPNLTFSTLTVSNMSPEDSSIYLCSVGTPVAEAFFGQGTRLTVV.

The genes are TRBV18 and TRBJ2-1; 10 bases agree with TRBD2. Trimming cost V 1 base and J 9 bases; bases outside gene matches: 6. Germline values: CDR1 KGHSH, CDR2 LQKENI. CDR3 length: 15 amino acids. The chain's CDR3 is CASSPLSGGAAEQFF. The CDR3 region has the DNA TGTGCCAGCTCACCACTCAGCGGGGGGGCCGCTGAGCAGTTCTTC.